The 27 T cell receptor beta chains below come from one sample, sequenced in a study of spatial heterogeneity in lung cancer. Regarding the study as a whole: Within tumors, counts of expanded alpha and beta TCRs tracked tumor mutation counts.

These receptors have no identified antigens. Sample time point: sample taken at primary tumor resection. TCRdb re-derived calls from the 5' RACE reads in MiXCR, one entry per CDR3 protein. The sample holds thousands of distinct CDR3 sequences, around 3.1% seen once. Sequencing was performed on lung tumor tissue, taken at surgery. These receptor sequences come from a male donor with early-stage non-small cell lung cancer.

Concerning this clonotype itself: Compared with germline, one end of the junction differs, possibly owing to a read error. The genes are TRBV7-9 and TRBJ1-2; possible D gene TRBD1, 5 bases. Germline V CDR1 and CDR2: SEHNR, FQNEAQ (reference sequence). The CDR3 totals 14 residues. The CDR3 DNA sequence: TGTGCCAGCAGTTTAGGGGAGACTAACTATGGCTACACCTTC. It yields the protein CASSLGETNYGYTF. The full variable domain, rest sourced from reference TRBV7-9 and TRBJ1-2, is DTGVSQNPRHKITKRGQNVTFRCDPISEHNRLYWYRQTLGQGPEFLTYFQNEAQLEKSRLLSDRFSAERPKGSFSTLEIQRTEQGDSAMYLCASSLGETNYGYTFGSGTRLTVV.

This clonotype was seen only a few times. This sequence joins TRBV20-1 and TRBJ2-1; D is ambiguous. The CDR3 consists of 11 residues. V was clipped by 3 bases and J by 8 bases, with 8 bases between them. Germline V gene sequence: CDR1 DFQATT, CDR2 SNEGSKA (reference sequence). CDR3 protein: CSARRVYEQFF. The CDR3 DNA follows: TGCAGTGCTAGGCGAGTCTATGAGCAGTTCTTC.

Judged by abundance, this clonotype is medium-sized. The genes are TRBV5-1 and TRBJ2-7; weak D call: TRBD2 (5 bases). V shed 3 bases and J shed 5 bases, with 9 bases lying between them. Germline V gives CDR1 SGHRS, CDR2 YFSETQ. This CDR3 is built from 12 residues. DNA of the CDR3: TGCGCCAGCAGCTCTTTCGGGAACGAGCAGTACTTC. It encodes CASSSFGNEQYF.

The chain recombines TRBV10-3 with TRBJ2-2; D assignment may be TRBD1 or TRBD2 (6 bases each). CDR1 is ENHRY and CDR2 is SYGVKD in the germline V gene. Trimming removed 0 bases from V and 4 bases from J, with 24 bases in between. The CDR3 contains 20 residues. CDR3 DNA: TGTGCCATCAGTGAGTCGGCGTCAACAGGGACCGCCGGGGGCACCGGGGAGCTGTTTTTT. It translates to CAISESASTGTAGGTGELFF.

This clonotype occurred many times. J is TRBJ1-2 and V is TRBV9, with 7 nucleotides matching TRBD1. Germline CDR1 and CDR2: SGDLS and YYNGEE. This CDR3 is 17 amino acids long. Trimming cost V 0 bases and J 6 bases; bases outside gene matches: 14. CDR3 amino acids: CASSVGGSRGQVNGYTF. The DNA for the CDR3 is TGTGCCAGCAGCGTAGGGGGATCAAGGGGGCAGGTCAATGGCTACACCTTC.

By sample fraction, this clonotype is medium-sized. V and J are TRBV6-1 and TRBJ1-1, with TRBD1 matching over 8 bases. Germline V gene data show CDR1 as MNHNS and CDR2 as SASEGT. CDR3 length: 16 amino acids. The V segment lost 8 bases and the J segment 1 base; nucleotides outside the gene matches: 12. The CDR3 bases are TGTGCCAGCCAGGGACAGGAGAAAGGGAGGAACACTGAAGCTTTCTTT. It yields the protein CASQGQEKGRNTEAFF.

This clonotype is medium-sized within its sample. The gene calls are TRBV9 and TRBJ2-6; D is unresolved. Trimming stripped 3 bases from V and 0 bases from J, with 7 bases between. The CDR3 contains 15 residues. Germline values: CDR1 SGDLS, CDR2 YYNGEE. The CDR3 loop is CASSEGASGANVLTF. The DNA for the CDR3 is TGTGCCAGCAGCGAGGGTGCCTCTGGGGCCAACGTCCTGACTTTC.

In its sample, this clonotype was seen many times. CDR3 DNA sequence: TGTGCCACCGGGAGGGCCGAAGGCGAGCAGTACTTC. It is translated as CATGRAEGEQYF. The chain is built from TRBV24-1 and TRBJ2-7, with 7 positions matching TRBD2. The germline CDR1 and CDR2 sequences are KGHDR and SFDVKD. This CDR3 region has 12 residues. V lost 9 bases and J lost 6; bases outside the gene matches: 7.

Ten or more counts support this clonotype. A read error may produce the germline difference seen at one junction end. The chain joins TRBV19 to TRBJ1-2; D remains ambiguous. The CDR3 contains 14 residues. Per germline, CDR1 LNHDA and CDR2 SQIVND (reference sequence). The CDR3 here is CASSRVEGSYGDTF. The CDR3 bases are TGTGCCAGTAGTCGGGTCGAAGGGAGTTATGGCGACACCTTC.

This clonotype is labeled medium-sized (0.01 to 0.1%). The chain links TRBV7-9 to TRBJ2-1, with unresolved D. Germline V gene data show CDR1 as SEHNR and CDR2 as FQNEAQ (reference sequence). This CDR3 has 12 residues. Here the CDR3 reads CWADTSYNEQFF. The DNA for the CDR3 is TGTTGGGCTGATACCTCCTACAATGAGCAGTTCTTC. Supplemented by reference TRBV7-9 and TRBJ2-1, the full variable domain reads DTGVSQNPRHKITKRGQNVTFRCDPISEHNRLYWYRQTLGQGPEFLTYFQNEAQLEKSRLLSDRFSAERPKGSFSTLEIQRTEQGDSAMYLCWADTSYNEQFFGPGTRLTVL.

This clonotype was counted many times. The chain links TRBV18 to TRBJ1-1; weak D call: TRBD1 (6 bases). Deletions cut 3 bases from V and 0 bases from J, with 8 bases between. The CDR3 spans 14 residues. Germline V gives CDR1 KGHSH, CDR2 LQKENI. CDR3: CASSPGQLNTEAFF. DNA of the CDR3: TGTGCCAGCTCACCCGGACAGTTGAACACTGAAGCTTTCTTT.

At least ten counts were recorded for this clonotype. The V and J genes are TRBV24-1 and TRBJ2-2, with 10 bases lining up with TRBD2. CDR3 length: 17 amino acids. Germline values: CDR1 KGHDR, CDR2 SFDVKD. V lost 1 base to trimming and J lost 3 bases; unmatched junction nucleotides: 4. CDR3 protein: CATSDLGSGRYTGELFF. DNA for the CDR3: TGTGCCACCAGTGATTTAGGTAGCGGGAGGTACACCGGGGAGCTGTTTTTT.

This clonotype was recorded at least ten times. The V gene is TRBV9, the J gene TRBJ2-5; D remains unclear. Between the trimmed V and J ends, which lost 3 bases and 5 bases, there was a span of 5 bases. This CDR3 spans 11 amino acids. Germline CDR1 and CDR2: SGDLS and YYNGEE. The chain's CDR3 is CASSGEETQYF. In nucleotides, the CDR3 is TGTGCCAGCAGCGGAGAGGAGACCCAGTACTTC. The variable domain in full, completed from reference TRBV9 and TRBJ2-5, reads DSGVTQTPKHLITATGQRVTLRCSPRSGDLSVYWYQQSLDQGLQFLIQYYNGEERAKGNILERFSAQQFPDLHSELNLSSLELGDSALYFCASSGEETQYFGPGTRLLVL.

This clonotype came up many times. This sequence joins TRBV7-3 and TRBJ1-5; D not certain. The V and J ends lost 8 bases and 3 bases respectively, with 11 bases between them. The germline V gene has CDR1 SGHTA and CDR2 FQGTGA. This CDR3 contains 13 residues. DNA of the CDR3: TGTGCCAGCTCTCAGGACTACAATCAGCCCCAGCATTTT. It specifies CASSQDYNQPQHF.

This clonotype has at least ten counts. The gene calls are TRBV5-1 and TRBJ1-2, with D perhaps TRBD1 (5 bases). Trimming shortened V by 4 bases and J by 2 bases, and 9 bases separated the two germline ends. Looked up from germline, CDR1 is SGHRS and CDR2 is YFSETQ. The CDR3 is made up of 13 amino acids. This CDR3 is CASSPGGNYGYTF. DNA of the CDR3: TGCGCCAGCAGCCCTGGGGGAAACTATGGCTACACCTTC.

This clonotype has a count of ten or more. DNA for the CDR3: TGTGCCAGCAGCCGCGGGGCTAGCGTTCATACGCAGTATTTT. It is translated as CASSRGASVHTQYF. V gene TRBV6-5 combines with J gene TRBJ2-3, with D possibly TRBD2 on 6 matching bases. The CDR3 sequence is 14 residues long. Germline lookup yields CDR1 MNHEY and CDR2 SVGAGI. V lost 6 bases and J 7 bases, leaving 17 bases between the germline ends.

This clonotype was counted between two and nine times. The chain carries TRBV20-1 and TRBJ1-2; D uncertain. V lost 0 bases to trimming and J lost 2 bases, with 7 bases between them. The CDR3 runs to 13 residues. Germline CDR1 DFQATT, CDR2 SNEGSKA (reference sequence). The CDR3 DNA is TGCAGTGCTAGAGAGCCAGCGAACTATGGCTACACCTTC. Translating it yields CSAREPANYGYTF.

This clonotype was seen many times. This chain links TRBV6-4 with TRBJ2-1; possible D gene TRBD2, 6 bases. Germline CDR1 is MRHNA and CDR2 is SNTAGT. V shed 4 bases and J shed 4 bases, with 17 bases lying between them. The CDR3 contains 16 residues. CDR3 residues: CASSVTGGGLYNEQFF. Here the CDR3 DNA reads TGTGCCAGCAGTGTTACGGGCGGAGGGCTATACAATGAGCAGTTCTTC.

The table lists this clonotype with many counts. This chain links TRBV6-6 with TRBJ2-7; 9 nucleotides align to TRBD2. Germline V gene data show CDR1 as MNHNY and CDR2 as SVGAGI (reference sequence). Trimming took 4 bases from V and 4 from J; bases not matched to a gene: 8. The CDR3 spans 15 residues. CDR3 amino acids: CASSSQKAGGYEQYF. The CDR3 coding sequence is TGTGCCAGCAGTTCCCAAAAAGCGGGAGGTTACGAGCAGTACTTC.

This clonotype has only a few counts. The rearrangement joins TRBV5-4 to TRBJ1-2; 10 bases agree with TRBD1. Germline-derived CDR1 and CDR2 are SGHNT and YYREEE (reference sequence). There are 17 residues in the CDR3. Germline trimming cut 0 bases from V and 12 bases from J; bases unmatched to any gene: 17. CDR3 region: CASSLDGDRGPRGGDTF. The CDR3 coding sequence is TGTGCCAGCAGCTTGGATGGGGACAGGGGTCCTAGAGGGGGCGACACCTTC.

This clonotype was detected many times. Here the CDR3 reads CASSPGLAGGGELFF. The CDR3 DNA follows: TGCGCCAGCAGCCCGGGACTAGCGGGAGGCGGGGAGCTGTTTTTT. V is TRBV5-1 and J is TRBJ2-2, with 15 positions matching TRBD2. The CDR3 spans 15 residues. The trim removed 4 bases at V and 7 bases at J, leaving 2 bases unmatched. The germline gives CDR1 SGHRS, CDR2 YFSETQ.

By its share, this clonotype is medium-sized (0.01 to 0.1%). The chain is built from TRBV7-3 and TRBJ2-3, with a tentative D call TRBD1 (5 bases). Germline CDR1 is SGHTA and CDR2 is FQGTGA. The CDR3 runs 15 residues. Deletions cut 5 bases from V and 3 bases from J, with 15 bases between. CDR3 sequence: CASSPTAIRTDTQYF. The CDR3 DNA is TGTGCCAGCAGCCCGACAGCCATAAGGACAGATACGCAGTATTTT.

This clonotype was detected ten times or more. CDR3 in DNA: TGTGCCAGCAGCCCCAAGACTAGCGCAACCTACGAGCAGTACTTC. Translating gives CASSPKTSATYEQYF. The chain has TRBV4-2 and TRBJ2-7; 8 bases fit TRBD2. The V segment lost 4 bases and the J segment 2 bases; nucleotides outside the gene matches: 7. The CDR3 covers 15 residues. CDR1 LGHNA and CDR2 YNFKEQ come from the germline V gene.

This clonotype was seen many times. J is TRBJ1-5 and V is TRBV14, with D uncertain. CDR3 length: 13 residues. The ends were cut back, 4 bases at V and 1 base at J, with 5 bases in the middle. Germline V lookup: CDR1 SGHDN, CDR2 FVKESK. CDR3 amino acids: CASSPGSNQPQHF. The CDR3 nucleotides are TGTGCCAGCAGCCCGGGAAGCAATCAGCCCCAGCATTTT.

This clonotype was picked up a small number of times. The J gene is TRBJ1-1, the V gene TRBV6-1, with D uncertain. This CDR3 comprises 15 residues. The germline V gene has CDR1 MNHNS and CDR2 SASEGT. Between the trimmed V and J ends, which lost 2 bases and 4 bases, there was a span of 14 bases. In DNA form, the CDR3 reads TGTGCCAGCAGTGAAAGAAGAGGGTATGGCACTGAAGCTTTCTTT. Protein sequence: CASSERRGYGTEAFF.

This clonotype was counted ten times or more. CDR3 region: CSAIRTGQETQYF. CDR3 in DNA: TGCAGTGCGATCCGGACAGGTCAAGAGACCCAGTACTTC. V usage is TRBV20-1 and J usage is TRBJ2-5; 7 nucleotides line up with TRBD1. V lost 6 bases and J lost 2; bases outside the gene matches: 6. CDR1 and CDR2 from the germline V gene are DFQATT and SNEGSKA (reference sequence). This CDR3 has 13 amino acids.

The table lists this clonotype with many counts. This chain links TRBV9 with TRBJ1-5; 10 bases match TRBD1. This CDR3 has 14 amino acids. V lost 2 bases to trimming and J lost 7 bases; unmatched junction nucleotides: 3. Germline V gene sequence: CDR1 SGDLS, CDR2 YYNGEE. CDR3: CASSVGQGLQPQHF. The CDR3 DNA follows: TGTGCCAGCAGCGTGGGACAGGGGCTCCAGCCCCAGCATTTT.